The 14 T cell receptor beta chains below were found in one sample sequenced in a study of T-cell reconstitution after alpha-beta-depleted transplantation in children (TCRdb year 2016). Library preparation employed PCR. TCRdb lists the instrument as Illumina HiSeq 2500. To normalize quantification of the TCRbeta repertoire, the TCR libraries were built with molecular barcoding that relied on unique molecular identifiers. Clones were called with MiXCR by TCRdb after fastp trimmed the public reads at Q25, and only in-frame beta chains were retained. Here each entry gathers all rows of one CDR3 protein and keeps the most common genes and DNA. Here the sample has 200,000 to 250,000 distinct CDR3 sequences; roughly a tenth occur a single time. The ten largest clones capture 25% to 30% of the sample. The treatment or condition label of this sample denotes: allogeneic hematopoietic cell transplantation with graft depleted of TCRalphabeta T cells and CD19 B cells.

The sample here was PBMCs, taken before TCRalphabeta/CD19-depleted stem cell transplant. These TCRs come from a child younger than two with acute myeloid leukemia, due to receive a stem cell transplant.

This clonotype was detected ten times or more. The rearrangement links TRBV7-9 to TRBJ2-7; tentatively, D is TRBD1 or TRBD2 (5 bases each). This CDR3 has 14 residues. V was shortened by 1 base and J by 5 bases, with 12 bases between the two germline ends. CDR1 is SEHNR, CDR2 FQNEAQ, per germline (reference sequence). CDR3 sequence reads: CASSLGQGVDEQYF. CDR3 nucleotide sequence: TGTGCCAGCAGCTTAGGCCAGGGAGTAGACGAGCAGTACTTC. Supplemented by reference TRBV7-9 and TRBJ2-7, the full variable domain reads DTGVSQNPRHKITKRGQNVTFRCDPISEHNRLYWYRQTLGQGPEFLTYFQNEAQLEKSRLLSDRFSAERPKGSFSTLEIQRTEQGDSAMYLCASSLGQGVDEQYFGPGTRLTVT.

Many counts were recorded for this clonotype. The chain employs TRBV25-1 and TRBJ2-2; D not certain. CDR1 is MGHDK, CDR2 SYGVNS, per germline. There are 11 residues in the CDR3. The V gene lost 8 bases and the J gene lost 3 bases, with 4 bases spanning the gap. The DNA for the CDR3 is TGTGCCAGCCGGCACACCGGGGAGCTGTTTTTT. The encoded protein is CASRHTGELFF.

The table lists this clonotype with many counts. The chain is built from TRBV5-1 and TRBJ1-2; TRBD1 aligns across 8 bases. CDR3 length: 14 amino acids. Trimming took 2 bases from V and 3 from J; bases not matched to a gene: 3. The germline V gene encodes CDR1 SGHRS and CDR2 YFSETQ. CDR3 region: CASSFSTGDYGYTF. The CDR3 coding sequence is TGCGCCAGCAGCTTCTCGACAGGGGACTATGGCTACACCTTC.

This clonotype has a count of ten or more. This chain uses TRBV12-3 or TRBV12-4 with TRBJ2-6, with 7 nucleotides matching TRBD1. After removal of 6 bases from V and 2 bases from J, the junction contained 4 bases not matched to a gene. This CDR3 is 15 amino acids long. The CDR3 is CASRHTGAGANVLTF. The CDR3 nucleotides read TGTGCCAGCAGGCATACAGGGGCTGGGGCCAACGTCCTGACTTTC.

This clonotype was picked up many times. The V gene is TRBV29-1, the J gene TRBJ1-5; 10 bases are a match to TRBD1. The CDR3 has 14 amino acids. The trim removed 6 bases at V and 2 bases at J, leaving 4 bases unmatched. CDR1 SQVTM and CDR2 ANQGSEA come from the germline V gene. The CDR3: CSVAGTGGNQPQHF. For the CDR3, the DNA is TGCAGCGTGGCCGGGACAGGGGGCAATCAGCCCCAGCATTTT.

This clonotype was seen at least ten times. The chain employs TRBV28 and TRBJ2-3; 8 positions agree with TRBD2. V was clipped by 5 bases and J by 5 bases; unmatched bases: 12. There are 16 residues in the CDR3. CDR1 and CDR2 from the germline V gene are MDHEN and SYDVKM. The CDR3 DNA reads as TGTGCCAGCAGTGGGGTAGGAGCGGGAGAAGGAGATACGCAGTATTTT. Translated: CASSGVGAGEGDTQYF.

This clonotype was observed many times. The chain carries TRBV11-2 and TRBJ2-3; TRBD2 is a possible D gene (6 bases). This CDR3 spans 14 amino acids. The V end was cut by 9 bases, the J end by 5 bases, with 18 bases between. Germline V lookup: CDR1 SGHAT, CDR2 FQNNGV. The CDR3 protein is CARNGGTKEDTQYF. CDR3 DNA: TGTGCCAGGAACGGGGGTACGAAAGAAGATACGCAGTATTTT.

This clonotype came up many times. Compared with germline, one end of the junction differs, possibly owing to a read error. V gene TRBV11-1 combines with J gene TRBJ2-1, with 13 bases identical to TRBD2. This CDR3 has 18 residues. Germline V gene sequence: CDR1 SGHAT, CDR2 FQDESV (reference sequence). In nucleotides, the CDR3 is TGTGCCAGCAGCTTAAGCCCTACTAGCGGGAGGGCCTACGATGAGCAGTTCTTC. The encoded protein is CASSLSPTSGRAYDEQFF.

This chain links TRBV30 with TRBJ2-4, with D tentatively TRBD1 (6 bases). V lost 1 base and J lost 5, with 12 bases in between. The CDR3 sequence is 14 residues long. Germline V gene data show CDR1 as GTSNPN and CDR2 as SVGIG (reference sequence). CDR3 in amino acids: CAWSDYQGQNIQYF. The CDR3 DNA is TGTGCCTGGAGTGATTATCAGGGGCAAAACATTCAGTACTTC. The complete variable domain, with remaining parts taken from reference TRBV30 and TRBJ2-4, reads SQTIHQWPATLVQPVGSPLSLECTVEGTSNPNLYWYRQAAGRGLQLLFYSVGIGQISSEVPQNLSASRPQDRQFILSSKKLLLSDSGFYLCAWSDYQGQNIQYFGAGTRLSVL.

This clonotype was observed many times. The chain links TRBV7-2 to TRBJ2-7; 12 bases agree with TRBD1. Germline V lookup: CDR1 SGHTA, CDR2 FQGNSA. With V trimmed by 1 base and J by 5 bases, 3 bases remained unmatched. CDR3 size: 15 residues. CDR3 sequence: CASSLVGTGGHEQYF. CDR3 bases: TGTGCCAGCAGCTTAGTTGGGACAGGGGGCCACGAGCAGTACTTC.

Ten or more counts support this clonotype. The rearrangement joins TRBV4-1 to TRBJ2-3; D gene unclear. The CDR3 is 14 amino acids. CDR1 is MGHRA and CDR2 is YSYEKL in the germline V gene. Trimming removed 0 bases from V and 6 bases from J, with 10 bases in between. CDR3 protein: CASSQEPGPDTQYF. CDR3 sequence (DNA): TGCGCCAGCAGCCAAGAGCCAGGTCCCGATACGCAGTATTTT.

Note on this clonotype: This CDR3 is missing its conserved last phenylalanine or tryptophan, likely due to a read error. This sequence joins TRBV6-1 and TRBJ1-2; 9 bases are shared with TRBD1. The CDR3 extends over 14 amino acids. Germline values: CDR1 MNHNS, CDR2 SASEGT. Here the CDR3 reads CTSSKTGGGYGYTY. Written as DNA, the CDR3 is TGTACCAGCAGCAAGACAGGGGGTGGCTATGGCTACACCTAC.

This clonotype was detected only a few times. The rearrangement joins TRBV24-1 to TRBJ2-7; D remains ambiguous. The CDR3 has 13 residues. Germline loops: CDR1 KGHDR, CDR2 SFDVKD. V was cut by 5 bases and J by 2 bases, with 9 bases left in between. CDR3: CATSGGIPYEQYF. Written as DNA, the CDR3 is TGTGCCACCAGTGGTGGGATCCCCTACGAGCAGTACTTC.

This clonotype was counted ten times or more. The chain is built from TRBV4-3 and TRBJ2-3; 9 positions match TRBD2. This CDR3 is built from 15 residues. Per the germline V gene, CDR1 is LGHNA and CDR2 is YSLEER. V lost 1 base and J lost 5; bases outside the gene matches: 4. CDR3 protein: CASSQVAGVIDTQYF. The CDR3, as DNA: TGCGCCAGCAGCCAAGTAGCGGGAGTGATAGATACGCAGTATTTT.